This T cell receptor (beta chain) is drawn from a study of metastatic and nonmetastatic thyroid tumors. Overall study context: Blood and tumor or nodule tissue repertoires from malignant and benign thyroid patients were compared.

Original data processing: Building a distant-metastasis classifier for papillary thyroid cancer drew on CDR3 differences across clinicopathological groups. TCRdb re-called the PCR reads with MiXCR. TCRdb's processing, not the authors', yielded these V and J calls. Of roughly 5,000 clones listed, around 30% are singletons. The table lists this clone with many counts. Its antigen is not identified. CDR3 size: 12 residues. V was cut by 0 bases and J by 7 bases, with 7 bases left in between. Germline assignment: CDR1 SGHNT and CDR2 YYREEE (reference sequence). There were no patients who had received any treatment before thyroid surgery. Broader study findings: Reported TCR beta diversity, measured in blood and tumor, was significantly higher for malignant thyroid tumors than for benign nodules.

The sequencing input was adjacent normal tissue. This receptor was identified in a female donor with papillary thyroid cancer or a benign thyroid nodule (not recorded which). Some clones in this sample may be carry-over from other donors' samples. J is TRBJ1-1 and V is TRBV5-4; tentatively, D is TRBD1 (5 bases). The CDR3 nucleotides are TGTGCCAGCAGCTTGGGGACACGTGAAGCTTTCTTT. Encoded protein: CASSLGTREAFF. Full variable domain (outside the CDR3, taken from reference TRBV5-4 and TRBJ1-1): ETGVTQSPTHLIKTRGQQVTLRCSSQSGHNTVSWYQQALGQGPQFIFQYYREEENGRGNFPPRFSGLQFPNYSSELNVNALELDDSALYLCASSLGTREAFFGQGTRLTVV.